In its sample, the clone carrying this T cell receptor (beta chain) was seen once. The data derive from a study of blood T cell repertoires in COVID-19. Here immunoSEQ multiplex PCR was the method, and the copy in TCRdb shows in-frame clones only, minus some. The data show a few hundred thousand clones, 85% to 90% seen once. Germline CDR1 is SQVTM and CDR2 is ANQGSEA. The CDR3 runs to 15 residues. J gave up 4 bases and V 6 bases, and 10 bases lay outside the gene matches. Material: PBMCs or T cells enriched from blood (not recorded which). The clonotype comes from a woman aged 45-65 years who had recovered from COVID-19. V and J are TRBV29-1 and TRBJ1-2; 11 bases agree with TRBD1. The CDR3 DNA sequence: TGCAGCGTACGTCCGGACAGGGGGCGCGGCTATGGCTACACCTTC. Amino acids: CSVRPDRGRGYGYTF.